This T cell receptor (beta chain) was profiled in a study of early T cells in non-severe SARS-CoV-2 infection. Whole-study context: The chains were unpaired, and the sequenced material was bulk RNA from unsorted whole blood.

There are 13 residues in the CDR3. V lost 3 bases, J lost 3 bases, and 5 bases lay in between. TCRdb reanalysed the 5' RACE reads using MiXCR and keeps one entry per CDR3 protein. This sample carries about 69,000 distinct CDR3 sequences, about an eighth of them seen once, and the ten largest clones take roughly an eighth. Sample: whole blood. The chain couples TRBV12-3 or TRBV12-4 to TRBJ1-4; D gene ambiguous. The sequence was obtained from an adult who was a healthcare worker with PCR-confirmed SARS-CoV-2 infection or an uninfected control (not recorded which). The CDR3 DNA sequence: TGTGCCAGCAGTTTGTGGGCTAATGAAAAACTGTTTTTT. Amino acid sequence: CASSLWANEKLFF.